Listed here are 13 T cell receptor beta chains from one sample, sequenced in a study of CD8+ T cells in alopecia areata. Sample treatment: oral pan-JAK inhibitor, 5-10 mg twice daily. RNA was isolated and reverse transcribed to cDNA, the sequencing template. Profiling relied on immunoSEQ multiplex PCR, and the TCRdb table lists in-frame clones only, not all of them. The sample records 150,000 to 200,000 clones, 58% being singletons. The input for sequencing was CD4+ T cells sorted from blood, taken at week 24, from a patient treated with tofacitinib. The receptor set was obtained from a human donor with alopecia areata.

The chain couples TRBV5-6 to TRBJ1-5; D ambiguous. Germline CDR1 is SGHDT and CDR2 is YYEEEE. V lost 3 bases and J lost 5, with 9 bases in between. The CDR3 totals 13 residues. CDR3 sequence: CASSYQVHQPQHF. The CDR3 DNA reads TGTGCCAGCAGCTATCAGGTTCATCAGCCCCAGCATTTT. The full variable domain, with the rest looked up from reference TRBV5-6 and TRBJ1-5, is DAGVTQSPTHLIKTRGQQVTLRCSPKSGHDTVSWYQQALGQGPQFIFQYYEEEERQRGNFPDRFSGHQFPNYSSELNVNALLLGDSALYLCASSYQVHQPQHFGDGTRLSIL.

This clone showed up just a few times. The rearrangement uses TRBV29-1 and TRBJ2-7, with D perhaps TRBD2 (8 bases). The V and J ends lost 5 bases and 3 bases respectively, with 20 bases between them. Germline V CDR1 and CDR2: SQVTM, ANQGSEA. The CDR3 covers 15 residues. This chain's CDR3 is CSVPSREGADYEQYF. In nucleotides, the CDR3 is TGCAGCGTTCCCTCTCGGGAGGGGGCGGACTACGAGCAGTACTTC.

V is TRBV9 and J is TRBJ2-7; possible D gene TRBD1, 6 bases. Deletions cut 3 bases from V and 5 bases from J, with 12 bases between. CDR3 length: 13 residues. The germline gives CDR1 SGDLS, CDR2 YYNGEE. In DNA form, the CDR3 reads TGTGCCAGCAGCGACTCATACAGGGACGAGCAGTACTTC. Protein sequence: CASSDSYRDEQYF.

This clone was found a few times. The rearrangement joins TRBV29-1 to TRBJ2-3; D remains unclear. V was trimmed by 6 bases and J by 3 bases, leaving 7 bases between them. This CDR3 has 11 residues. Germline values: CDR1 SQVTM, CDR2 ANQGSEA. The CDR3 sequence is CSVGITDTQYF. The CDR3 DNA is TGCAGCGTAGGCATAACAGATACGCAGTATTTT.

The chain has TRBV28 and TRBJ2-5; TRBD2 aligns across 7 bases. Trimming removed 7 bases from V and 5 bases from J; junction bases left unmatched: 7. CDR1 and CDR2 (germline): MDHEN, SYDVKM. The CDR3 consists of 13 residues. This CDR3 reads CASTGRLRETQYF. CDR3 DNA sequence: TGTGCCAGCACCGGGAGGCTCCGTGAGACCCAGTACTTC.

This clone was observed a few times. DNA for the CDR3: TGCAGCGTGGGGGGCGGAAACTATGGCTACACCTTC. It specifies CSVGGGNYGYTF. The chain combines TRBV29-1 with TRBJ1-2; perhaps TRBD1 as D (6 bases). Trimming took 6 bases from V and 2 from J, leaving 10 bases between them. The CDR3 runs 12 residues. Germline values: CDR1 SQVTM, CDR2 ANQGSEA.

The rearrangement joins TRBV18 to TRBJ2-5; D possibly corresponds to TRBD1 (5 bases). CDR3 length: 15 amino acids. CDR1 and CDR2 from the germline V gene are KGHSH and LQKENI. The V end was cut by 0 bases, the J end by 5 bases, with 13 bases between. CDR3 sequence: CASSPPWGGWETQYF. CDR3 nucleotide sequence: TGTGCCAGCTCACCACCCTGGGGCGGCTGGGAGACCCAGTACTTC.

This clone showed up just a few times. The chain recombines TRBV6-4 with TRBJ1-1; TRBD1 matches 7 bases. The CDR3 has 13 amino acids. Germline V CDR1 and CDR2: MRHNA, SNTAGT. The V segment lost 6 bases and the J segment 4 bases; nucleotides outside the gene matches: 5. The CDR3 sequence is CASRVQGCTEAFF. The CDR3, as DNA: TGTGCCAGCAGGGTACAGGGGTGCACTGAAGCTTTCTTT.

This clone showed up just a few times. V and J are TRBV28 and TRBJ2-2; the D is unclear. V lost 1 base and J 2 bases, leaving 8 bases between the germline ends. The germline gives CDR1 MDHEN, CDR2 SYDVKM. The CDR3 loop spans 15 amino acids. DNA for the CDR3: TGTGCCAGCAGTTTATCCCTTATAAACACCGGGGAGCTGTTTTTT. Encoded protein: CASSLSLINTGELFF.

With respect to this clone: A junction boundary mismatches the germline segment, possibly from a read error. V usage is TRBV19 and J usage is TRBJ2-5; D unclear. Germline CDR1 and CDR2: LNHDA and SQIVND (reference sequence). This CDR3 region has 13 residues. The CDR3 bases are TGTGTCAGTAGTATCGCCAGTGGGGAGACCCAGTACTTC. Translated: CVSSIASGETQYF.

V gene TRBV5-1 combines with J gene TRBJ1-2; TRBD1 aligns across 9 bases. The CDR3 runs to 14 residues. V shed 0 bases, J shed 4 bases, and the junction held 1 base outside the gene matches. CDR1 and CDR2 from the germline V gene are SGHRS and YFSETQ. CDR3 region: CASSLGTGAYGYTF. In DNA, the CDR3 is TGCGCCAGCAGCTTGGGGACAGGGGCCTATGGCTACACCTTC.

This clone was recorded once. CDR3 protein: CASSPGGRGVANEQFF. The DNA for the CDR3 is TGTGCCAGCAGCCCCGGGGGGAGAGGGGTCGCCAATGAGCAGTTCTTC. The V gene is TRBV28, the J gene TRBJ2-1; 7 bases align to TRBD2. V shed 6 bases and J 6 bases; nucleotides not matched to a gene: 14. Germline CDR1 and CDR2: MDHEN and SYDVKM. The CDR3 spans 16 residues.

Many counts were recorded for this clone. The gene calls are TRBV19 and TRBJ2-1; 8 bases agree with TRBD2. This CDR3 comprises 15 residues. V trimming: 5 bases; J trimming: 3 bases; junction bases outside the gene matches: 6. In germline, CDR1 is LNHDA, CDR2 SQIVND (reference sequence). As DNA, the CDR3 is TGTGCCAGTAGTCGAGGACTAGCTGTCTACAATGAGCAGTTCTTC. Residues: CASSRGLAVYNEQFF.